This TCR beta chain was recovered during a study of blood T cell repertoires in COVID-19. Study overall: Acute and convalescent COVID-19 specimens originated in the United States, Italy and Spain. The analysed material was cDNA or gDNA that came from T cells, B-cell-depleted T cells, or PBMCs.

Categorization into cohorts depended on clinical history that participants reported. The data were produced by immunoSEQ multiplex PCR, yet TCRdb's version contains in-frame clones alone and is incomplete. The sample has a few hundred thousand clones; about 89% are singletons. This CDR3 comprises 14 residues. The germline V gene has CDR1 SGDLS and CDR2 YYNGEE. The V and J ends lost 4 bases and 5 bases, in that order; junction bases with no gene match: 2. The specimen was PBMCs or T cells enriched from blood (not recorded which). The TCR originated in a man aged 25 to 40 who had recovered from COVID-19. This chain links TRBV9 with TRBJ1-6; TRBD1 aligns across 8 bases. In DNA, the CDR3 is TGTGCCAGCAGCTGGGGACAGGATAATTCACCCCTCCACTTT. Amino acid sequence: CASSWGQDNSPLHF.